The 4 T cell receptor beta chains given below trace back to one sample, sequenced in a study of identifying expanded T cells in peripheral blood. Sequencing used immunoSEQ multiplex PCR; TCRdb keeps in-frame clones, though not all of them. The profile covers about 78,000 clones, with more than 75% appearing a single time and 15% to 20% taken by the ten largest. Sequencing was done on a sample of blood. Receptors were obtained from a person aged 18 to 75 in good health.

The chain carries TRBV7-9 and TRBJ2-1; D uncertain. The V gene's germline CDR1 is SEHNR and CDR2 FQNEAQ (reference sequence). Trimming removed 2 bases at V and 0 bases at J, with 8 bases between. The CDR3 loop spans 15 amino acids. CDR3 coding DNA: TGTGCCAGCAGCTTAATCGGGTCCTCCTACAATGAGCAGTTCTTC. It specifies CASSLIGSSYNEQFF.

This sequence joins TRBV7-9 and TRBJ2-5; D uncertain. Germline V gene lookup returns CDR1 SEHNR and CDR2 FQNEAQ (reference sequence). Between the trimmed V and J ends, which lost 3 bases and 5 bases, there was a span of 13 bases. This CDR3 has 14 residues. Here the CDR3 DNA reads TGTGCCAGCAGCTTTGAGGTATCGGGTGAGACCCAGTACTTC. Translation: CASSFEVSGETQYF.

This clone was detected once. The chain couples TRBV10-3 to TRBJ2-5; 11 bases align to TRBD2. The junction had 7 bases not matched to a gene; V was cut back by 3 bases and J by 4 bases. The V gene's germline CDR1 is ENHRY and CDR2 SYGVKD. CDR3 size: 16 residues. CDR3 in amino acids: CAISDPLAGGRETQYF. CDR3 nucleotide sequence: TGTGCCATCAGTGATCCCCTAGCGGGGGGCCGAGAGACCCAGTACTTC.

The chain carries TRBV6-5 and TRBJ2-3, with D perhaps assigned TRBD1 or TRBD2 (5 bases each). The CDR3 is made up of 16 amino acids. Trimming took 0 bases from V and 2 from J, leaving 12 bases between them. From germline, CDR1 is MNHEY and CDR2 SVGAGI. The CDR3 nucleotides read TGTGCCAGCAGTTACTCGTGGGGGACGGTCACAGATACGCAGTATTTT. It is translated as CASSYSWGTVTDTQYF.